This T cell receptor (beta chain) derives from a study of early T cells in non-severe SARS-CoV-2 infection. Overall study: Sequencing used unsorted whole-blood bulk RNA, so chains lack pairing. Study results and caveats: Matches to VDJdb favored anti-spike CD8 responses and missed private and CD4 specificities.

J lost 0 bases, V lost 2 bases, and 8 bases had no gene match. The CDR3 contains 18 residues. Looked up from germline, CDR1 is SGHTA and CDR2 is FQGNSA. This clonotype was observed many times. Its target is unknown. cDNA molecules, individually, were tagged with unique molecular identifiers. A single record per CDR3 protein comes from TCRdb applying MiXCR to the 5' RACE reads. The sample has 35,000 or so distinct CDR3 sequences, 5% seen once. Sequencing input: whole blood. The TCR comes from an adult who was a healthcare worker with PCR-confirmed SARS-CoV-2 infection or an uninfected control (not recorded which). The chain couples TRBV7-2 to TRBJ2-2; 8 bases fit TRBD2. CDR3 sequence (DNA): TGTGCCAGCAGCTTATTAGCGCGGGGGGCCGCGAACACCGGGGAGCTGTTTTTT. This encodes CASSLLARGAANTGELFF.